Shown below are 4 T cell receptor beta chains from a single sample sequenced in a study of T-cell reconstitution after alpha-beta-depleted transplantation in children. The library targeted TCRbeta and was prepared with unique molecular identifiers. TCRdb re-called the PCR reads through MiXCR, storing one row per CDR3 protein. The table shows under 250,000 distinct CDR3 sequences, with around 7% occurring only once. This material consisted of PBMCs, taken before TCRalphabeta/CD19-depleted stem cell transplant. The origin of the receptors is a boy between 2 and 10 years old with acute lymphoblastic leukemia, due to receive a stem cell transplant.

The genes are TRBV27 and TRBJ2-6; possible D gene TRBD1, 6 bases. Germline V CDR1 and CDR2: MNHEY, SMNVEV (reference sequence). CDR3 size: 18 residues. Trimming took off 2 bases at V and 0 bases at J, with 14 bases between the two ends. CDR3 coding DNA: TGTGCCAGCAGTTTAAGGGCAGGGGTCGCCTCTGGGGCCAACGTCCTGACTTTC. Its protein is CASSLRAGVASGANVLTF.

There are many counts of this clonotype. The V call is TRBV5-1, the J call TRBJ2-6; D gene unclear. Germline loops: CDR1 SGHRS, CDR2 YFSETQ. CDR3 length equals 17 residues. The germline V and J ends were trimmed by 1 base and 0 bases, with 11 bases remaining between them. CDR3 protein: CASSLNPINSGANVLTF. For the CDR3, the DNA is TGCGCCAGCAGCTTGAATCCTATCAACTCTGGGGCCAACGTCCTGACTTTC.

Ten or more counts support this clonotype. The V call is TRBV7-2, the J call TRBJ2-1, with 12 bases that match TRBD1. With 0 bases clipped from V and 7 bases from J, the junction kept 4 bases outside the gene matches. The CDR3 has 16 residues. Germline assignment: CDR1 SGHTA and CDR2 FQGNSA. The CDR3 protein is CASSLAGTGGKNEQFF. The CDR3 region has the DNA TGTGCCAGCAGCTTAGCCGGGACAGGGGGCAAAAATGAGCAGTTCTTC.

There are a few counts of this clonotype. V is TRBV12-3 or TRBV12-4 and J is TRBJ2-5, with D tentatively TRBD2 (6 bases). The CDR3 consists of 20 residues. Trimming cost V 3 bases and J 3 bases, with 29 bases left between them. The CDR3 reads CASSFALGDFPVGEKETQYF. The CDR3 DNA reads TGTGCCAGCAGTTTTGCACTGGGGGACTTTCCCGTTGGTGAAAAAGAGACCCAGTACTTC.